Below are 5 T cell receptor beta chains sequenced from a single sample in a study of technical replicates of blood from several donors. TCRdb's table, derived via immunoSEQ multiplex PCR, lists solely in-frame clones and lacks some. The sample lists tens of thousands of clones; around 97% were seen once. Material for sequencing was T cells isolated from PBMCs. Receptors originate from a human donor in good health.

The V and J genes are TRBV23-1 and TRBJ1-1; D is perhaps TRBD1 (6 bases). TRBV23-1 is classed as an ORF, of uncertain function. With 4 bases removed from V and 9 bases from J, the gap between germline ends came to 12 bases. The CDR3 is made up of 12 amino acids. The CDR3 DNA is TGCGCCAGCAGTCGCTGCAGGGGTAAAGCTTTCTTT. Encoded protein: CASSRCRGKAFF.

The chain combines TRBV5-1 with TRBJ2-7; D is possibly TRBD1 (5 bases). Per germline, CDR1 SGHRS and CDR2 YFSETQ. V was cut by 0 bases and J by 6 bases, with 10 bases left in between. CDR3 size: 13 residues. The CDR3 nucleotides read TGCGCCAGCAGCTTGGATGGCAGGGTCGAGCAGTACTTC. This codes for CASSLDGRVEQYF.

The genes are TRBV19 and TRBJ2-2; 8 positions agree with TRBD1. Germline CDR1 is LNHDA and CDR2 is SQIVND (reference sequence). CDR3 length equals 15 residues. V trimming: 5 bases; J trimming: 2 bases; junction bases outside the gene matches: 4. The CDR3 region is CASSGSGGNTGELFF. CDR3 in DNA: TGTGCCAGTAGTGGATCAGGGGGCAACACCGGGGAGCTGTTTTTT. Based on the CDR3 plus reference TRBV19 and TRBJ2-2, the full variable domain is DGGITQSPKYLFRKEGQNVTLSCEQNLNHDAMYWYRQDPGQGLRLIYYSQIVNDFQKGDIAEGYSVSREKKESFPLTVTSAQKNPTAFYLCASSGSGGNTGELFFGEGSRLTVL.

V is TRBV27 and J is TRBJ2-7; 9 nucleotides agree with TRBD1. Germline CDR1 reads MNHEY; CDR2 reads SMNVEV (reference sequence). The trim removed 4 bases at V and 3 bases at J, leaving 1 base unmatched. CDR3 length equals 13 residues. DNA for the CDR3: TGTGCCAGCAGTTCGGGACAGGGCTACGAGCAGTACTTC. The encoded protein is CASSSGQGYEQYF.

This chain joins TRBV4-2 and TRBJ2-3; 9 bases fit TRBD2. The J segment lost 1 base and the V segment lost 1 base, leaving 0 bases of the junction unmatched. There are 15 residues in the CDR3. CDR1 is LGHNA, CDR2 YNFKEQ, per germline. This CDR3 is CASSQGLAGTDTQYF. CDR3 in DNA: TGTGCCAGCAGCCAAGGACTAGCGGGCACAGATACGCAGTATTTT.